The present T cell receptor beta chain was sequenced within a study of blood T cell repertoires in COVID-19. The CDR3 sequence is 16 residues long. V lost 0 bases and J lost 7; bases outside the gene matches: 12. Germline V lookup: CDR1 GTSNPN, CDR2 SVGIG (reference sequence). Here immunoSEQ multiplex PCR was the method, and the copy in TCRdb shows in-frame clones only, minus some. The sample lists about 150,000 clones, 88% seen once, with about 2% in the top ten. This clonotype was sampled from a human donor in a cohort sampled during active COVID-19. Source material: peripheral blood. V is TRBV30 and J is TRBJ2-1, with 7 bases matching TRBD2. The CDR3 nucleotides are TGTGCCTGGAGTGTACGAGGGAGCGGGGCCGGGAATGAGCAGTTCTTC. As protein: CAWSVRGSGAGNEQFF.